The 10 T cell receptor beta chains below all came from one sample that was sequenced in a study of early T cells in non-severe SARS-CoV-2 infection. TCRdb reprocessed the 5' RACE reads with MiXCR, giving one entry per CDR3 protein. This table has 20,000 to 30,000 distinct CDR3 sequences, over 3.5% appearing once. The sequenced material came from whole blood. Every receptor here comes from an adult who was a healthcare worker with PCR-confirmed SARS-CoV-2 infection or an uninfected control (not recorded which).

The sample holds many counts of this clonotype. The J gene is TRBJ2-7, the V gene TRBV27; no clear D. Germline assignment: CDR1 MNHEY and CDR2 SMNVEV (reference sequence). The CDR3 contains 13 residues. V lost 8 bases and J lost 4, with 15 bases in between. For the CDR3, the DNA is TGTGCCAGCCGTCTTGGGCAAGCTTACGAGCAGTACTTC. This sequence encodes CASRLGQAYEQYF.

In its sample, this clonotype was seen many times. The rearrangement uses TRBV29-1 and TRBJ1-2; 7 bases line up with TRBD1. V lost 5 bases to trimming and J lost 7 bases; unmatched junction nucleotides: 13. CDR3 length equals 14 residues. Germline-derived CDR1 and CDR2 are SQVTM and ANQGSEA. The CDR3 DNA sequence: TGCAGCGTTAATGGTAAAGGGGGCGGATTTGGCTACACCTTC. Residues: CSVNGKGGGFGYTF.

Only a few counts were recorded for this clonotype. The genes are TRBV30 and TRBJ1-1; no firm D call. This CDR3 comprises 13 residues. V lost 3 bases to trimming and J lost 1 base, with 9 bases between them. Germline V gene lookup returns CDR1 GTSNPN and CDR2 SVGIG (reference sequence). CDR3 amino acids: CAWRRHKNTEAFF. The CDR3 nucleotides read TGTGCCTGGAGGAGACATAAGAACACTGAAGCTTTCTTT.

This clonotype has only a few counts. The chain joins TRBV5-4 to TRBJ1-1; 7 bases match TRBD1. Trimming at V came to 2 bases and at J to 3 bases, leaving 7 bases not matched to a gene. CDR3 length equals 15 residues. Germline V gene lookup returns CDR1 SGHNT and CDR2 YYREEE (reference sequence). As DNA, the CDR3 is TGTGCCAGCAGCTTCGGGGCAGGGGGGTACACTGAAGCTTTCTTT. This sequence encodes CASSFGAGGYTEAFF. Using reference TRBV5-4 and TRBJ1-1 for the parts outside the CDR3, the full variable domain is ETGVTQSPTHLIKTRGQQVTLRCSSQSGHNTVSWYQQALGQGPQFIFQYYREEENGRGNFPPRFSGLQFPNYSSELNVNALELDDSALYLCASSFGAGGYTEAFFGQGTRLTVV.

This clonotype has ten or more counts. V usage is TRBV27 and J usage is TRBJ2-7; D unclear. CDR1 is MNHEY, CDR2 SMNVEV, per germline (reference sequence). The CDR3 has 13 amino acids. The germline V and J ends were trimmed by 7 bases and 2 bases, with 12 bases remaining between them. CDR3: CASKKDGPYEQYF. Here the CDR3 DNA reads TGTGCCAGCAAGAAGGACGGGCCCTACGAGCAGTACTTC.

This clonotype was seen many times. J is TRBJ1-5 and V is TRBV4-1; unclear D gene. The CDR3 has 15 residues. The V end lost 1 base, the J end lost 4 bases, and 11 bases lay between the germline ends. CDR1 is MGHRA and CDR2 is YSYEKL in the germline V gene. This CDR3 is CASSQGWAINQPQHF. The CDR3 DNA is TGCGCCAGCAGCCAAGGTTGGGCTATAAATCAGCCCCAGCATTTT.

CDR3 nucleotides: TGCAGCGTTCGGGAGGGCGAGCAGTACTTC. As protein: CSVREGEQYF. J is TRBJ2-7 and V is TRBV29-1; 8 bases map to TRBD2. Trimming at V came to 5 bases and at J to 6 bases, leaving 0 bases not matched to a gene. Germline CDR1 is SQVTM and CDR2 is ANQGSEA. The CDR3 length is 10 residues.

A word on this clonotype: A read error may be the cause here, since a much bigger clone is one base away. CDR3 in amino acids: CSAHSGGVYSEQFF. The CDR3 nucleotides are TGCAGTGCCCACAGCGGGGGAGTCTACAGTGAGCAGTTCTTC. The genes are TRBV20-1 and TRBJ2-1; 8 positions match TRBD2. From germline, CDR1 is DFQATT and CDR2 SNEGSKA (reference sequence). This CDR3 spans 14 amino acids.

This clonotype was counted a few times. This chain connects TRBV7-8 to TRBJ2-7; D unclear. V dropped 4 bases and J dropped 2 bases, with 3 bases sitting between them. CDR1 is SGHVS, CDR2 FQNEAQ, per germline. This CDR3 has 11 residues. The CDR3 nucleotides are TGTGCCAGCAGCTCGGCCTACGAGCAGTACTTC. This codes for CASSSAYEQYF.

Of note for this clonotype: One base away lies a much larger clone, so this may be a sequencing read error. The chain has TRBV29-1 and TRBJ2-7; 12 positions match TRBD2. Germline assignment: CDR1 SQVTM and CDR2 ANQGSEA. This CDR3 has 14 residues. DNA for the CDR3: TGCAGCATTGAAGGACTAGCGGGGACCTACGAGCAGTACTTC. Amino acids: CSIEGLAGTYEQYF.